Below, 12 T cell receptor beta chains from the same sample are listed, as sequenced in a study of tumor-infiltrating lymphocytes in primary liver carcinoma. Synthesis of TCR beta cDNA was carried out from approximately 500 ng total RNA with a constant-region primer. Construction of TCR beta libraries relied on three successive nested multiplex PCR rounds employing slightly modified ARM-PCR. Forward primers for TRBV1-TRBV30 and a C-beta reverse primer served the first two PCR rounds, at about 11 cycles each. One entry per CDR3 protein, called by TCRdb with MiXCR from the multiplex PCR reads. Among about 54,000 distinct CDR3 sequences listed, roughly 77% were seen once. Unsorted bulk tissue (about 18-30 mg) underwent RNA and DNA co-extraction. The sequencing sample was made of liver tumor tissue from sampling region 2. The subset denotes: tumor region T2, inferior pole. The receptors here all came from a man aged 40-49 years with primary liver carcinoma and hepatitis B virus infection.

With regard to this clonotype: Since no conserved phenylalanine or tryptophan closes the CDR3, a read error is the likely cause. CDR3 region: CASSADGTDTQYC. DNA of the CDR3: TGTGCTAGCAGTGCGGACGGCACAGATACGCAGTATTGT. The chain couples TRBV12-3 or TRBV12-4 to TRBJ2-3; D unresolved. This CDR3 is built from 13 residues.

As concerns this clonotype: A much larger clone lies one base from this, so it may be a read error. DNA for the CDR3: TGCGCCAGCATCAACAGGGAGGCCGGGGAGCTGTTTTTT. Translated: CASINREAGELFF. The J gene is TRBJ2-2, the V gene TRBV5-1; tentatively, D is TRBD1 or TRBD2 (6 bases each). Germline CDR1 SGHRS, CDR2 YFSETQ. The V end was cut by 6 bases, the J end by 6 bases, with 12 bases between. The CDR3 has 13 amino acids.

The V gene is TRBV5-1, the J gene TRBJ1-2; the D is unclear. The V and J ends lost 0 bases and 1 base respectively, with 7 bases between them. CDR1 and CDR2 (germline): SGHRS, YFSETQ. CDR3 length: 14 residues. CDR3 in amino acids: CASSLEEGNYGYTF. The DNA for the CDR3 is TGCGCCAGCAGCTTGGAGGAGGGTAACTATGGCTACACCTTC.

Regarding this clonotype: One junction end does not reproduce the germline sequence, and a read error may be involved. This chain links TRBV6-5 with TRBJ2-1; 8 nucleotides align to TRBD2. The CDR3 length is 16 residues. From germline, CDR1 is MNHEY and CDR2 SVGAGI. The CDR3 loop reads CARSYSTGGQGNEQFF. As DNA, the CDR3 is TGTGCCAGAAGTTACTCAACGGGAGGGCAGGGAAATGAACAGTTCTTC.

As regards this clonotype: Lacking the conserved final phenylalanine or tryptophan, this CDR3 likely reflects a read error. The DNA for the CDR3 is TGCAGCGCTCTGAGGGGGACAGGGAACAATGGGCAGTTCCTC. Translation gives CSALRGTGNNGQFL. The V call is TRBV29-1, the J call TRBJ2-1, with 9 bases fitting TRBD1. Looked up from germline, CDR1 is SQVTM and CDR2 is ANQGSEA. CDR3 size: 14 residues.

Note on this clonotype: An end of the junction differs from the germline gene, which may be a read error. The chain uses TRBV6-1 and TRBJ2-3, with TRBD1 matching 7 bases. CDR3 length equals 15 residues. The germline V gene encodes CDR1 MNHNS and CDR2 SASEGT. CDR3 amino acids: CVSSIRTGRTDTQYF. Here the CDR3 DNA reads TGTGTCAGCAGTATCCGGACAGGTCGCACAGATACGCAGTATTTT.

Points on this clonotype: One junction end does not reproduce the germline sequence, and a read error may be involved. The chain recombines TRBV2 with TRBJ2-7, with D possibly being TRBD2 (5 bases). The CDR3 loop spans 14 amino acids. Germline values: CDR1 SNHLY, CDR2 FYNNEI. This CDR3 is CASNEFSGPYEQYF. The CDR3 nucleotides are TGTGCCAGCAATGAATTCAGCGGCCCCTACGAGCAGTACTTC.

The rearrangement links TRBV29-1 to TRBJ1-4; unclear D gene. Germline-derived CDR1 and CDR2 are SQVTM and ANQGSEA. Trimming removed 3 bases from V and 10 bases from J, with 15 bases in between. The CDR3 contains 13 residues. CDR3 protein: CSVEAHGEVKLFF. DNA for the CDR3: TGCAGCGTTGAGGCACACGGAGAGGTAAAACTGTTTTTT.

As for this clonotype: The junction shows a germline mismatch at one end, possibly a read error. The rearrangement uses TRBV28 and TRBJ2-1; D is perhaps TRBD2 (6 bases). The CDR3 contains 15 residues. Germline loops: CDR1 MDHEN, CDR2 SYDVKM. CDR3 nucleotide sequence: TGTGCCAGCAGTCCCGGACTATGCCCTGCTTATGAGCAGTCCTTC. It translates to CASSPGLCPAYEQSF.

This chain connects TRBV4-1 to TRBJ2-5; no reliable D call. CDR1 is MGHRA, CDR2 YSYEKL, per germline. This CDR3 is 15 amino acids long. With 0 bases removed from V and 2 bases from J, the gap between germline ends came to 10 bases. Written as DNA, the CDR3 is TGCGCCAGCAGCCAAGATACGTACGGTCAAGAGACCCAGTACTTC. It encodes CASSQDTYGQETQYF.

Comment on this clonotype: A junction boundary mismatches the germline segment, possibly from a read error. V gene TRBV6-1 combines with J gene TRBJ1-2; D not resolved. The CDR3 has 14 amino acids. The germline V gene encodes CDR1 MNHNS and CDR2 SASEGT. CDR3 loop: CARSETPEDYGYTF. CDR3 sequence (DNA): TGTGCCAGGAGTGAAACCCCCGAGGACTATGGCTACACCTTC.

A word on this clonotype: A read error is possible here, since a much larger clone lies one base away. V and J are TRBV28 and TRBJ2-1; 9 bases are shared with TRBD1. After removal of 7 bases from V and 8 bases from J, the junction contained 9 bases not matched to a gene. Germline CDR1 is MDHEN and CDR2 is SYDVKM. The CDR3 spans 14 residues. CDR3 DNA sequence: TGTGCCAGCATGAGACAGGGGGTTTATGATGAGCAGTTCTTC. This sequence encodes CASMRQGVYDEQFF. Drawing the rest from reference TRBV28 and TRBJ2-1, the complete variable domain is DVKVTQSSRYLVKRTGEKVFLECVQDMDHENMFWYRQDPGLGLRLIYFSYDVKMKEKGDIPEGYSVSREKKERFSLILESASTNQTSMYLCASMRQGVYDEQFFGPGTRLTVL.